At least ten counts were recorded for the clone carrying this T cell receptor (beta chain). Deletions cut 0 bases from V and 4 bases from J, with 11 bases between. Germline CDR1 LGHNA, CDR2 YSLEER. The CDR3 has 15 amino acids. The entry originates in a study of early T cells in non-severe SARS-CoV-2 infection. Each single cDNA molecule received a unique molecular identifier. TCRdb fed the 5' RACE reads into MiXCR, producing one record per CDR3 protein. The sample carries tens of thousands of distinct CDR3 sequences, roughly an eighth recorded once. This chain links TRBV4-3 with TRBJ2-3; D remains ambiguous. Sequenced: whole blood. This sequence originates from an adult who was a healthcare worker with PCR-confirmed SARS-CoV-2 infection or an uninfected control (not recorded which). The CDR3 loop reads CASSQEGQTPDTQYF. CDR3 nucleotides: TGCGCCAGCAGCCAAGAAGGTCAGACCCCAGATACGCAGTATTTT.